One T cell receptor (beta chain) is described in this entry. Its ends do not fully match the called genes, so a read error is possible. The data were obtained in a study of PD-1 blockade in classical Hodgkin lymphoma. This CDR3 comprises 15 residues. The germline gives CDR1 SNHLY, CDR2 FYNNEI. The time point here: cycle 4 day 1 (C4D1), after about 6 weeks of nivolumab. Brentuximab vedotin exposure varied, and every patient relapsed after autologous stem cell transplantation. Only in-frame clones appear in the TCRdb table, and some are missing; sequencing was by immunoSEQ multiplex PCR. Of over 80,000 clones detected, about 77% appear once; the ten largest clones hold about 9%.

This sequence joins TRBV2 and TRBJ2-1, with TRBD1 as a possible D gene (5 bases). The clonotype comes from a human donor with classical Hodgkin lymphoma. This sample comprised peripheral blood mononuclear cells (PBMCs), obtained before the fourth cycle of nivolumab. CDR3 DNA sequence: TGTGCCAGCAGTGAAGAGGCAGGGTTTGACAATGAGCAGCTCTTC. This gives the protein CASSEEAGFDNEQLF. Complete variable domain (other parts from reference TRBV2 and TRBJ2-1): EPEVTQTPSHQVTQMGQEVILRCVPISNHLYFYWYRQILGQKVEFLVSFYNNEISEKSEIFDDQFSVERPDGSNFTLKIRSTKLEDSAMYFCASSEEAGFDNEQLFGPGTRLTVL.